A single sample is the source of the 12 T cell receptor beta chains below, sequenced in a study of blood T cell repertoires in COVID-19. Profiling relied on immunoSEQ multiplex PCR, and the TCRdb table lists in-frame clones only, not all of them. Of 170,000 or so clones in the sample, approximately 85% were seen once. The material sequenced was PBMCs or T cells enriched from blood (not recorded which). The source is a man aged 35-49 years who had recovered from COVID-19.

This clone was detected a few times. This chain connects TRBV5-6 to TRBJ2-5, with TRBD2 as a possible D gene (7 bases). The V gene lost 4 bases and the J gene lost 8 bases, with 18 bases spanning the gap. The CDR3 has 14 amino acids. The germline CDR1 and CDR2 sequences are SGHDT and YYEEEE. The CDR3 reads CASSPRGGVLTQYF. The CDR3 DNA sequence: TGTGCCAGCAGCCCTAGAGGGGGGGTGCTAACCCAGTACTTC.

The chain has TRBV7-9 and TRBJ1-2; 11 nucleotides agree with TRBD1. Germline loops: CDR1 SEHNR, CDR2 FQNEAQ (reference sequence). The CDR3 length is 13 residues. The trim removed 5 bases at V and 11 bases at J, leaving 7 bases unmatched. The CDR3 nucleotides are TGTGCCAGCAGCCCGGGACAGGGGGTATTTTACACCTTC. It specifies CASSPGQGVFYTF.

CDR3 sequence reads: CASSHPGHYTGELFF. The CDR3 nucleotides are TGTGCCAGCAGCCATCCGGGACACTACACCGGGGAGCTGTTTTTT. The V call is TRBV25-1, the J call TRBJ2-2, with D possibly being TRBD1 (6 bases). The CDR3 spans 15 residues. V lost 6 bases to trimming and J lost 3 bases, with 14 bases between them. Germline assignment: CDR1 MGHDK and CDR2 SYGVNS. Full variable domain (remainder filled in from reference TRBV25-1 and TRBJ2-2): EADIYQTPRYLVIGTGKKITLECSQTMGHDKMYWYQQDPGMELHLIHYSYGVNSTEKGDLSSESTVSRIRTEHFPLTLESARPSHTSQYLCASSHPGHYTGELFFGEGSRLTVL.

The chain recombines TRBV5-1 with TRBJ1-2; tentatively, D is TRBD1 (6 bases). V lost 5 bases to trimming and J lost 7 bases, with 15 bases between them. CDR1 SGHRS and CDR2 YFSETQ come from the germline V gene. This CDR3 has 13 amino acids. The CDR3 is CASRPQEDSGYTF. Written as DNA, the CDR3 is TGCGCCAGCAGGCCCCAGGAGGACAGTGGCTACACCTTC.

Concerning this clone itself: One end of the junction varies from germline; a read error may be responsible. This sequence joins TRBV11-2 and TRBJ2-3, with a weak D call TRBD1 (6 bases). Germline lookup yields CDR1 SGHAT and CDR2 FQNNGV. This CDR3 has 11 residues. DNA of the CDR3: TGTGCCAGCTCCATGGACAGAGGGAAGGATTTT. Its protein product is CASSMDRGKDF.

This clone was seen only once. The chain employs TRBV6-6 and TRBJ2-5; D unresolved. The V gene lost 7 bases and the J gene lost 6 bases, with 9 bases spanning the gap. Germline CDR1 reads MNHNY; CDR2 reads SVGAGI (reference sequence). CDR3 length equals 11 residues. CDR3 region: CASTASKTQYF. The CDR3, as DNA: TGTGCCAGCACAGCGTCAAAGACCCAGTACTTC.

This clone was recorded once. The chain's CDR3 is CASSLDRATGELFF. The CDR3 coding sequence is TGCGCCAGCAGCTTGGACAGGGCCACCGGGGAGCTGTTTTTT. The chain couples TRBV5-1 to TRBJ2-2; D possibly corresponds to TRBD1 (6 bases). Germline loops: CDR1 SGHRS, CDR2 YFSETQ. Between the trimmed V and J ends, which lost 0 bases and 4 bases, there was a span of 7 bases. The CDR3 runs 14 residues.

This chain connects TRBV7-3 to TRBJ2-1, with a possible D match to TRBD1 (7 bases). CDR3 length: 15 residues. The germline V and J ends were trimmed by 2 bases and 4 bases, with 12 bases remaining between them. The germline V gene has CDR1 SGHTA and CDR2 FQGTGA. CDR3 nucleotides: TGTGCCAGCAGCTTACAGGGGGGATCTTACAATGAGCAGTTCTTC. It encodes CASSLQGGSYNEQFF.

The rearrangement uses TRBV11-2 and TRBJ2-5; TRBD2 is a possible D gene (6 bases). This CDR3 contains 15 residues. Deletions cut 3 bases from V and 4 bases from J, with 15 bases between. Germline V gene sequence: CDR1 SGHAT, CDR2 FQNNGV. The DNA of the CDR3 is TGTGCCAGCAGCTTTACGGTGGGGGGAGGAGAGACCCAGTACTTC. This gives the protein CASSFTVGGGETQYF.

The gene calls are TRBV4-2 and TRBJ1-1; D unresolved. Germline V gene sequence: CDR1 LGHNA, CDR2 YNFKEQ. Trimming left V 1 base short and J 0 bases short, with 6 bases between. CDR3 size: 14 residues. The CDR3 sequence is CASSQGALNTEAFF. In DNA, the CDR3 is TGTGCCAGCAGCCAAGGAGCGCTGAACACTGAAGCTTTCTTT.

The chain has TRBV28 and TRBJ1-2; TRBD1 agrees at 9 bases. J lost 4 bases, V lost 9 bases, and 12 bases had no gene match. CDR1 is MDHEN and CDR2 is SYDVKM in the germline V gene. The CDR3 totals 15 residues. The CDR3 DNA follows: TGTGCCAGTTGTCCCGGGACAGGGAGACTCTATGGCTACACCTTC. Its protein product is CASCPGTGRLYGYTF.

The chain combines TRBV19 with TRBJ1-5, with a weak D call TRBD1 (5 bases). V was shortened by 0 bases and J by 4 bases, with 13 bases between the two germline ends. Germline V gene lookup returns CDR1 LNHDA and CDR2 SQIVND (reference sequence). The CDR3 runs 16 residues. The CDR3 coding sequence is TGTGCCAGTAGTATAGATGCCCAGGGTCCGAATCAGCCCCAGCATTTT. Its translation is CASSIDAQGPNQPQHF.